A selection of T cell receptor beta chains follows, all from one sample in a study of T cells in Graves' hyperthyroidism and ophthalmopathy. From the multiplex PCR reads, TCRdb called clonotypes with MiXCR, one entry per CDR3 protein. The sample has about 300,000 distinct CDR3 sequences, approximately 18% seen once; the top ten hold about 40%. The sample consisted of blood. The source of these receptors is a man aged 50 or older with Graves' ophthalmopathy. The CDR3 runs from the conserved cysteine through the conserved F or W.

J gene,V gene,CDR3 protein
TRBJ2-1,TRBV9,CASSVVIGSSYNEQFF
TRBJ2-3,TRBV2,CASRSSGGGDTQYF
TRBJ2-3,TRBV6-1,CASRKTGAADTQYF
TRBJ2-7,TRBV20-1,CSARDLGGNEQYF
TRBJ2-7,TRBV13,CASSSTSGGSYGQYF
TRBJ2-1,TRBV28,CASSPFNLRGLSYNEQFF
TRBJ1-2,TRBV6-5,CASSYGGAGFYGYTF
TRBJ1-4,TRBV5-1,CASSWGGTDREKLFF
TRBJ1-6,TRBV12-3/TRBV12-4,CASSFGPQRANSPLHF
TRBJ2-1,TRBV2,CASSEGTSGYNEQFF
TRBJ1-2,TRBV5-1,CASSPIGQEESGYTF
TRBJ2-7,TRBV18,CASSPSRFYEQYF
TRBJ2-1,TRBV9,CASSVGGGSHNEQFF
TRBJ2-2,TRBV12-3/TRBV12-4,CASSPLRTGELFF
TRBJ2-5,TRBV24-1,CATSDFRQGDGQETQYF
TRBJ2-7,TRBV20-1,CSAIPPLATYEQYF
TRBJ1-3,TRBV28,CASTRRGGLRDIVGNTIYF
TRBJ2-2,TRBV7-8,CASSLDSLTGELFF
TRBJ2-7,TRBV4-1,CASSQGGQVPLYEQYF
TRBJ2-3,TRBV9,CASSVISTDTQYF
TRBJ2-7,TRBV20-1,CSAFSGPRYEQYF
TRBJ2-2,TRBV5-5,CASSLGPGASTGELFF
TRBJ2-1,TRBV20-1,CSAGTSGISDEQFF
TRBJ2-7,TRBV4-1,CASSQDRQAYYEQYF
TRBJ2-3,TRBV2,CASSELAGGQPPDTQYF
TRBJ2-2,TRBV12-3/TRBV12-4,CASRFRGIAGGPQFANTGELFF
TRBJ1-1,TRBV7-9,CASSLGGADSEAFF
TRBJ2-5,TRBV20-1,CSARDRGVAGGIETQYF
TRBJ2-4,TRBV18,CASSPGQGVTKNIQYF
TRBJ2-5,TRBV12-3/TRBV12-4,CASSLNRQETQYF
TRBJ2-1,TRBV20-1,CSARDFGRTNNEQFF
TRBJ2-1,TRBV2,CASSQTEPSSYNEQFF
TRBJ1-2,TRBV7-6,CASSLDGQDYGYTF
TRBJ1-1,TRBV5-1,CASSFAGTGTSTEAFF
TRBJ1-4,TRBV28,CASSLWEGGNEKLFF
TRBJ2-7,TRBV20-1,CSASDPASGRASYEQYF
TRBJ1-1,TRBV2,CASSEDVNTEAFF
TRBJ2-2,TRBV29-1,CSVEHTGELFF
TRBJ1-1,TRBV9,CASSVALTVKNTEAFF
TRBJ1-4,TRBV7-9,CASSRGWGSNEKLFF
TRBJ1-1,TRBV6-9,CASSYFQKAEAFF
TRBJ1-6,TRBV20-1,CSAREPTSPLHF
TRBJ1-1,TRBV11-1,CASSSGQSNTEAFF
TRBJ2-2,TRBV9,CASSAGTTNTGELFF
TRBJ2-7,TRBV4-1,CASSFEDFYEQYF
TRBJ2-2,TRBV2,CASSEFGITNTGELFF
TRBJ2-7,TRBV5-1,CASSPDRAQGEQYF
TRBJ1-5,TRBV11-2,CASSLWGDQPQHF
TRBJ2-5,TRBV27,CASSFLKTGTGGETQYF
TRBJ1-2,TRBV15,CATSSPRSAAYGYTF
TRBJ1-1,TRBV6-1,CASSENSRNTEAFF
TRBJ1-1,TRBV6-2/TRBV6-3,CASSYGFQNTEAFF
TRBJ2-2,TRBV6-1,CASSEITGELFF
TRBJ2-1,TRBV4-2,CASSHGRGVNEQFF
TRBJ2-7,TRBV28,CASSQIMRPYEQYF
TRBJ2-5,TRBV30,CAWSVVLETQYF